These T cell receptor beta chains were read from a single sample in a study of CD8+ T cells in alopecia areata. The repertoire was sequenced with immunoSEQ multiplex PCR; TCRdb's copy has only in-frame clones and lacks some. The sample contains about 160,000 clones, around 87% of which appear only once. This sample comprised CD8+ T cells sorted from blood, obtained at week 0. These receptors were taken from a human donor with alopecia areata. Each CDR3 is given with its conserved first and last residue. Fields, in order: J gene, V gene, D gene, clone size, CDR3 DNA, CDR3 protein. D genes are given only for firm matches. Clone size appears in some rows only: once, few, many, or a class for an expanded clone.

TRBJ2-1,TRBV7-9,NA,NA,TGTGCCAGCAGCTTAACCTCGGACTACCCAACCTACAATGAGCAGTTCTTC,CASSLTSDYPTYNEQFF
TRBJ2-1,TRBV7-8,NA,NA,TGTGCCAGCATTACGAGCGGAATCAATGAGCAGTTCTTC,CASITSGINEQFF
TRBJ2-7,TRBV27,NA,NA,TGTGCCAGCAGTTTAAGGGGCGAGCAGTACTTC,CASSLRGEQYF
TRBJ2-7,TRBV5-4,TRBD2,NA,TGTGCCAGCAGCCCGGGACTAGCGGCGGACGAGCAGTACTTC,CASSPGLAADEQYF
TRBJ1-1,TRBV4-2,NA,NA,TGTGCCAGCAGCCAAGAGGGGCAGGGTGAAGCTTTCTTT,CASSQEGQGEAFF
TRBJ2-7,TRBV28,NA,few,TGTGCCAGCAGCACCTATTACGAGCAGTACTTC,CASSTYYEQYF
TRBJ2-3,TRBV27,TRBD1,NA,TGTGCCAGCAGTTCTGAACAGGGGAGCACAGATACGCAGTATTTT,CASSSEQGSTDTQYF
TRBJ2-3,TRBV27,NA,NA,TGTGCCAGCAGTTCCCCATCTAGCACAGATACGCAGTATTTT,CASSSPSSTDTQYF
TRBJ2-7,TRBV7-2,TRBD1,NA,TGTGCCAGCAGCCCCGGGACAGGGATGTACGAGCAGTACTTC,CASSPGTGMYEQYF
TRBJ2-6,TRBV29-1,TRBD2,NA,TGCAGCGTTGAAGATCGGCGGGGGGACTCTGGGGCCAACGTCCTGACTTTC,CSVEDRRGDSGANVLTF
TRBJ2-5,TRBV5-8,NA,NA,TGTGCCAGCAGATATTCATTGGGACTGCCCCAAGAGACCCAGTACTTC,CASRYSLGLPQETQYF
TRBJ2-1,TRBV5-1,NA,NA,TGCGCCAGCTCCCTTACGGGGGACAATGAGCAGTTCTTC,CASSLTGDNEQFF
TRBJ2-7,TRBV6-1,NA,NA,TGTGCCAGCAGTGGGCCCTCGGTGGCACCAGAGCAGTACTTC,CASSGPSVAPEQYF
TRBJ1-3,TRBV29-1,NA,NA,TGCAGCGCTTCCAACGGGGGGCCTGGAAACACCATATATTTT,CSASNGGPGNTIYF
TRBJ2-3,TRBV25-1,NA,NA,TGTGCCAGCACCCCCGGGGAGGGGGCCCTGGATACGCAGTATTTT,CASTPGEGALDTQYF
TRBJ2-3,TRBV6-6,NA,NA,TGTGCCAGCAGTTACTCCCGGCTCCCAGACCCAGATACGCAGTATTTT,CASSYSRLPDPDTQYF
TRBJ1-1,TRBV7-9,NA,once,TGTGCCGTAGGGCCCCAAGGCGAAGCTTTCTTT,CAVGPQGEAFF
TRBJ2-1,TRBV29-1,NA,NA,TGCAGCGTTGAGGTCTACAATGAGCAGTTCTTC,CSVEVYNEQFF
TRBJ2-7,TRBV19,TRBD1,NA,TGTGCCAGTAGTTCGTCGACAGGGTACTCATACGAGCAGTACTTC,CASSSSTGYSYEQYF
TRBJ2-3,TRBV5-5,NA,NA,TGTGCCAGCAGCGGGGGCACAGATACGCAGTATTTT,CASSGGTDTQYF
TRBJ1-1,TRBV18,TRBD1,NA,TGTGCCAGCCTCGACAGGGGGAACACTGAAGCTTTCTTT,CASLDRGNTEAFF
TRBJ2-3,TRBV29-1,NA,NA,TGCAGCGTTGCTGTTGGCGGCCGGACCACAGATACGCAGTATTTT,CSVAVGGRTTDTQYF
TRBJ2-7,TRBV27,NA,NA,TGTGCGACGGGGTCCTACGAGCAGTACTTC,CATGSYEQYF
TRBJ1-5,TRBV27,TRBD1,NA,TGTGCCAGCAGCCTTGACAGGGCGAATCAGCCCCAGCATTTT,CASSLDRANQPQHF
TRBJ2-6,TRBV5-6,NA,NA,TGTGCCAGCAGCTCCCCGGGAGCCTCTGGGGCCAACGTCCTGACTTTC,CASSSPGASGANVLTF